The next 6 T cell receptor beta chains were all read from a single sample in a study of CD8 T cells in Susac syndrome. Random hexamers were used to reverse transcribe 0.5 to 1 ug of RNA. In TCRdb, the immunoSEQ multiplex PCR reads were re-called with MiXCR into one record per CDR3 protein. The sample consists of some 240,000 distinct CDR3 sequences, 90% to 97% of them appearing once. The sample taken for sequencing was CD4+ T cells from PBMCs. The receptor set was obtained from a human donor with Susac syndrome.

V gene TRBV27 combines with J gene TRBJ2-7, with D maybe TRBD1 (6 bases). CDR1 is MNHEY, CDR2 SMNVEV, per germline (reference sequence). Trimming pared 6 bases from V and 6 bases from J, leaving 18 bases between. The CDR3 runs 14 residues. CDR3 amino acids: CASSTGTSPSEQYF. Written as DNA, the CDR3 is TGTGCCAGCAGCACAGGGACATCCCCGAGCGAGCAGTACTTC.

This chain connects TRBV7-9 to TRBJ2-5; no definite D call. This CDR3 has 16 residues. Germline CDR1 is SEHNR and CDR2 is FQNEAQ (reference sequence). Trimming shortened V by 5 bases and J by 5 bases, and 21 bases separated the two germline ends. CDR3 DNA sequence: TGTGCCAGCAGCGCAAACCGGGCCCTCGACCGGGAGACCCAGTACTTC. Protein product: CASSANRALDRETQYF.

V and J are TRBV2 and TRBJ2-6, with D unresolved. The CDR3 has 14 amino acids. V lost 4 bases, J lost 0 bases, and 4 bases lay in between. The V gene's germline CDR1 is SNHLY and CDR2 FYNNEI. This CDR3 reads CASSGDSGANVLTF. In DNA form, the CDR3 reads TGTGCCAGCAGTGGGGACTCTGGGGCCAACGTCCTGACTTTC.

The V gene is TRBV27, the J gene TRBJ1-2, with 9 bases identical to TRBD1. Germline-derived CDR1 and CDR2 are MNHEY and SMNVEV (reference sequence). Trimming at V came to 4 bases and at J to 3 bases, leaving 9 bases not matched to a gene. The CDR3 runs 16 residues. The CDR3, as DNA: TGTGCCAGCAGTTCCTATATGGACAGGGGCTACTATGGCTACACCTTC. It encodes CASSSYMDRGYYGYTF.

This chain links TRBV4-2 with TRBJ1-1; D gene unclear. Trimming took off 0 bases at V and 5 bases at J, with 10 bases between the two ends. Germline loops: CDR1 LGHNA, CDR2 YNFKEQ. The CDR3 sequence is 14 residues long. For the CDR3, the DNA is TGTGCCAGCAGCCAAGATCCGGACGCGACTGAAGCTTTCTTT. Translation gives CASSQDPDATEAFF.

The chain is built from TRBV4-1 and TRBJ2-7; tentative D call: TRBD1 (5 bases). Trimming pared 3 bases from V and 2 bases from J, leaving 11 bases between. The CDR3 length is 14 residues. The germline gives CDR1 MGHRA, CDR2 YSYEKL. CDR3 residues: CASSHSGFTYEQYF. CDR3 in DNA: TGCGCCAGCAGCCACTCAGGGTTCACCTACGAGCAGTACTTC.